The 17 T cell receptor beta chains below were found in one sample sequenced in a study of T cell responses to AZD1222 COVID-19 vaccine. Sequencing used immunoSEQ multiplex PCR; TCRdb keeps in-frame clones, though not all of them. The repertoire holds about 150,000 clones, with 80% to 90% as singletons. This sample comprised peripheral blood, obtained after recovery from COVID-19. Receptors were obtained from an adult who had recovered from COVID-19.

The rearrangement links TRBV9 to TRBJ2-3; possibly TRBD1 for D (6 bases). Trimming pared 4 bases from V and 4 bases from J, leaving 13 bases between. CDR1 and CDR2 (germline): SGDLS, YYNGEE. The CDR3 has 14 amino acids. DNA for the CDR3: TGTGCCAGCAGCCCAGGGGTTCTGGCAGATACGCAGTATTTT. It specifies CASSPGVLADTQYF.

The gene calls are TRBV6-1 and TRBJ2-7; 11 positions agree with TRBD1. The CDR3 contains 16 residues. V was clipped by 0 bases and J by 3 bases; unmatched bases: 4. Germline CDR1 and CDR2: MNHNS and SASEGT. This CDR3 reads CASSEAAGTGGYEQYF. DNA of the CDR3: TGTGCCAGCAGTGAAGCAGCTGGGACAGGGGGCTACGAGCAGTACTTC.

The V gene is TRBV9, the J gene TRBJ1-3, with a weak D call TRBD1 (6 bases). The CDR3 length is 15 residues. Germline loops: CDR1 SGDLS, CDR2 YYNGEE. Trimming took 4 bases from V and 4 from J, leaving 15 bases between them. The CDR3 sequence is CASSITPQGGNTIYF. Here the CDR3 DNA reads TGTGCCAGCAGCATTACCCCCCAGGGGGGAAACACCATATATTTT. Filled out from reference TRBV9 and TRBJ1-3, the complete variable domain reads DSGVTQTPKHLITATGQRVTLRCSPRSGDLSVYWYQQSLDQGLQFLIQYYNGEERAKGNILERFSAQQFPDLHSELNLSSLELGDSALYFCASSITPQGGNTIYFGEGSWLTVV.

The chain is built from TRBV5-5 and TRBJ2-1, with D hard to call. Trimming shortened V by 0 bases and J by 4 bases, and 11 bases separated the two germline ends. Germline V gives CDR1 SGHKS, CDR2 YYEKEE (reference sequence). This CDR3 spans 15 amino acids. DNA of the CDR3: TGTGCCAGCAGCTTGGGGGGATTCGGGTACAATGAGCAGTTCTTC. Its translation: CASSLGGFGYNEQFF.

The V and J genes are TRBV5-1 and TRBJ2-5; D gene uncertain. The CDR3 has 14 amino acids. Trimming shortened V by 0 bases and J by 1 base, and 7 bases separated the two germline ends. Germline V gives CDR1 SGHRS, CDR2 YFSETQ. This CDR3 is CASSLGRTQETQYF. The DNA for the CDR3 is TGCGCCAGCAGCTTGGGCAGGACCCAAGAGACCCAGTACTTC.

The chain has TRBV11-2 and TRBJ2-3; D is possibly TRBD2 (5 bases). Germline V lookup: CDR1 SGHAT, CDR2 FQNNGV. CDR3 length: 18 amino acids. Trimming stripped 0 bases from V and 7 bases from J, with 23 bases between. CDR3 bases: TGTGCCAGCAGCTTAGATCCCCGCGGAGGTTCTTTACGGAATACGCAGTATTTT. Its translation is CASSLDPRGGSLRNTQYF.

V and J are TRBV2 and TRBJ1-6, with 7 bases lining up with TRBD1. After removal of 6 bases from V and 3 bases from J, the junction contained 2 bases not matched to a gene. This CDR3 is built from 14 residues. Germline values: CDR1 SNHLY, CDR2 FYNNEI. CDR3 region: CASSAGGYNSPLHF. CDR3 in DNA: TGTGCCAGCAGCGCAGGGGGCTATAATTCACCCCTCCACTTT.

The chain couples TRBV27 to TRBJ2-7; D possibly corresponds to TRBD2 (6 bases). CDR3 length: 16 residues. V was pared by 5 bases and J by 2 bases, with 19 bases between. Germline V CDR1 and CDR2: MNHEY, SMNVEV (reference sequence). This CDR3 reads CASSLSGTGGTYEQYF. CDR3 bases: TGTGCCAGCAGTCTCTCCGGGACCGGGGGAACCTACGAGCAGTACTTC.

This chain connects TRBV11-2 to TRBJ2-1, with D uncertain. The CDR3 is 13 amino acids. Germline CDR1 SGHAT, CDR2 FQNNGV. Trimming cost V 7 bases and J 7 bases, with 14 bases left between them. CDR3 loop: CASTLLRGNEQFF. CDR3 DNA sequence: TGTGCCAGCACCCTACTTCGCGGTAATGAGCAGTTCTTC.

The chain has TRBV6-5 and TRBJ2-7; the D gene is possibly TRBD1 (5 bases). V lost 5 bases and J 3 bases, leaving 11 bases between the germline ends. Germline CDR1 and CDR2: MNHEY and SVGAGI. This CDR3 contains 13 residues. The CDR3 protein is CASSPQGYYEQYF. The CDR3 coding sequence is TGTGCCAGCAGTCCTCAGGGATACTACGAGCAGTACTTC.

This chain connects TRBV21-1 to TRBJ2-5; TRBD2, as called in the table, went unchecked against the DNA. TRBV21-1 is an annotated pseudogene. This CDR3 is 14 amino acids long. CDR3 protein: CASSKKNREETQYF. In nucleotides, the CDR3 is TGTGCCAGCAGCAAAAAGAATAGAGAAGAGACCCAGTACTTC.

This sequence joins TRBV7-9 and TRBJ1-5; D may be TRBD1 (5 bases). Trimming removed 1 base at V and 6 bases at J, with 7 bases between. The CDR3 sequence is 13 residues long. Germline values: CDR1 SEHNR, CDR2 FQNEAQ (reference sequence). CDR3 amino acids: CASSLEGTQPQHF. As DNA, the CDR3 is TGTGCCAGCAGCTTAGAAGGGACTCAGCCCCAGCATTTT.

DNA for the CDR3: TGCGCCGCCAGCTTGGGTCCCCTCCCGGAGACCCAGTACTTC. Protein product: CAASLGPLPETQYF. This chain joins TRBV5-1 and TRBJ2-5; no reliable D call. CDR3 length: 14 amino acids. Deletions cut 10 bases from V and 5 bases from J, with 21 bases between. Germline values: CDR1 SGHRS, CDR2 YFSETQ.

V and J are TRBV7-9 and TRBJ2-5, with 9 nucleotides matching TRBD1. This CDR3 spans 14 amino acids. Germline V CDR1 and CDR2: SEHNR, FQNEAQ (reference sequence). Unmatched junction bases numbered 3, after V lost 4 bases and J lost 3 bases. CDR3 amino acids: CASSSGTGKETQYF. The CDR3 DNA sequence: TGTGCCAGCAGCTCCGGGACAGGGAAAGAGACCCAGTACTTC.

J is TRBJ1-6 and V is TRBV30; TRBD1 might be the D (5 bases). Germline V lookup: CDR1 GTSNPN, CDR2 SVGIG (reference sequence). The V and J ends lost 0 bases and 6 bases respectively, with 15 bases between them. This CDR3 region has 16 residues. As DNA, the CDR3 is TGTGCCTGGAGTGTACTCTGGCAGGGTAGTAATTCACCCCTCCACTTT. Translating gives CAWSVLWQGSNSPLHF.

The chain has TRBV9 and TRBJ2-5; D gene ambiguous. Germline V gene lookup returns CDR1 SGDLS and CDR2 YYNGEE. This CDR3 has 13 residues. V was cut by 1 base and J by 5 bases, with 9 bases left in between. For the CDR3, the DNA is TGTGCCAGCAGCGTACGACCTCGGGAGACCCAGTACTTC. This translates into CASSVRPRETQYF.

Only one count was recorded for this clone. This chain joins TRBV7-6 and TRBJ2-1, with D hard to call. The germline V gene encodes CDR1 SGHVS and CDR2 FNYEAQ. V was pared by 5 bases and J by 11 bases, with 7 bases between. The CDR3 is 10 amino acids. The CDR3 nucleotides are TGTGCCAGCAGCGGGGATAAGCAGTTCTTC. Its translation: CASSGDKQFF. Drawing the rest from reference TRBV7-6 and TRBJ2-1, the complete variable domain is GAGVSQSPRYKVTKRGQDVALRCDPISGHVSLYWYRQALGQGPEFLTYFNYEAQQDKSGLPNDRFSAERPEGSISTLTIQRTEQRDSAMYRCASSGDKQFFGPGTRLTVL.